This T cell receptor beta chain was retrieved from a study of blood T cell repertoires in COVID-19. Germline V gene sequence: CDR1 SGDLS, CDR2 YYNGEE. CDR3 length: 15 amino acids. Trimming took 2 bases from V and 2 from J; bases not matched to a gene: 3. Per the original data handling: Amplification with reference gene primers provided the estimates of nucleated cell counts. TCRdb's table, derived via immunoSEQ multiplex PCR, lists solely in-frame clones and lacks some. The DNA gave D and trimming, while V, J and clone size come from that table. The data contain about 150,000 clones, roughly 80% of them singletons.

The receptor was derived from a woman older than 75 with acute or convalescent COVID-19. This chain joins TRBV9 and TRBJ2-2; TRBD2 aligns across 7 bases. The specimen was peripheral blood. The CDR3 loop reads CASSVTSANTGELFF. The CDR3 DNA reads as TGTGCCAGCAGCGTCACTAGCGCTAACACCGGGGAGCTGTTTTTT.